This record concerns one T cell receptor (beta chain) sequence. The sample is drawn from a study of blood T cell repertoires in COVID-19. The overall study: Some COVID-19 samples were acute and others convalescent; all came from the United States, Italy and Spain. In each case, the material was cDNA or gDNA derived from T cells, B-cell-depleted T cells, or PBMCs.

CDR3 length equals 18 residues. The V and J ends lost 2 bases and 5 bases, in that order; junction bases with no gene match: 13. Germline CDR1 reads SGHRS; CDR2 reads YFSETQ. Clones were read by immunoSEQ multiplex PCR, and TCRdb kept only the in-frame ones, dropping some. The sample has under 250,000 clones, 80% to 95% seen once. The rearrangement uses TRBV5-1 and TRBJ2-5, with TRBD1 matching 12 bases. The sequencing sample was made of peripheral blood. This clonotype originated in a man between 60 and 70 years old with COVID-19, enrolled during active disease. CDR3 loop: CASSFLKGQGAVGETQYF. CDR3 in DNA: TGCGCCAGCAGCTTTCTAAAGGGACAGGGGGCAGTCGGCGAGACCCAGTACTTC.